The sample holds a few counts of the clone carrying this T cell receptor (beta chain). Its antigen remains unknown. The data belong to a study of long-term antiretroviral therapy in people with HIV. Study-wide findings and caveats: Every time point showed a repertoire led by clones expanded before ART.

The authors ran the immunoSEQ assay, v3.0, at survey level. Repertoires were generated with immunoSEQ multiplex PCR, while TCRdb's copy carries only in-frame clones and drops some. The profile shows 20,000 to 25,000 clones, approximately 80% of them singletons. This CDR3 is built from 14 residues. Trimming left V 2 bases short and J 2 bases short, with 11 bases between. Germline CDR1 SGHRS, CDR2 YFSETQ. The receptor was derived from a middle-aged woman with HIV. The chain employs TRBV5-1 and TRBJ2-7; possibly TRBD2 for D (5 bases). Sample: unsorted PBMCs, taken 1.2 years after starting antiretroviral therapy. CDR3 DNA sequence: TGCGCCAGCAGCTTTCTAGCTGGAACCTACGAGCAGTACTTC. Residues: CASSFLAGTYEQYF.